What follows is one TCR beta chain and its context. Antigen unknown. Germline lookup yields CDR1 KGHSH and CDR2 LQKENI. This CDR3 is built from 17 residues. V was pared by 0 bases and J by 4 bases, with 10 bases of the junction left unmatched. This sample was taken from a study of T cell responses to AZD1222 COVID-19 vaccine. Study-wide points: Two doses of AZD1222 preceded a rise in Spike-specific TCR breadth and depth. In the spike-specific TCR repertoire, nearly half reportedly target unmutated variant regions. Donor demographics were predominantly white British with a female majority; clonal diversity may be underestimated.

Measured with immunoSEQ multiplex PCR; TCRdb has only the in-frame clones, and not every one. The data contain tens of thousands of clones, about 85% of them singletons. The sample in question was peripheral blood, obtained 28 days after the second AZD1222 dose. The TCR sequence derives from an adult who received the AZD1222 COVID-19 vaccine. The rearrangement links TRBV18 to TRBJ1-1; 8 nucleotides align to TRBD1. CDR3 nucleotide sequence: TGTGCCAGCTCACCACCGGTCCTCGCAGGGGGCGGCACTGAAGCTTTCTTT. Amino acids: CASSPPVLAGGGTEAFF.